A selection of T cell receptor beta chains follows, all from one sample in a study of blood T cell repertoires in COVID-19. The table came from immunoSEQ multiplex PCR; TCRdb's copy has only in-frame clones and leaves some out. The repertoire holds 130,000 to 150,000 clones, with roughly 81% as singletons. Sequenced sample: peripheral blood. The receptors come from a human donor with acute or convalescent COVID-19. The donor label of this sample is uncertain. CDR3s include the opening cysteine and the closing phenylalanine or tryptophan. The order of the fields is D gene, clone size, V gene, CDR3 protein. The D gene is left open where the match is weak. Expanded clones are given a class, and other clones once, few, many or no size at all.

>NA|NA|TRBV5-1
CASSLTNPRAANEKLFF
>NA|NA|TRBV4-1
CASSQGSMPSNTGELFF
>TRBD1|NA|TRBV11-3
CASSLGTGTGVTGELFF
>NA|NA|TRBV6-2/TRBV6-3
CASSYSEQRAYTGGNQPQHF
>NA|NA|TRBV11-3
CASSERDVAFF
>NA|NA|TRBV5-1
CASSLNFQVPITEAFF
>TRBD1|once|TRBV5-1
CASSPRTGWNYGYTF
>NA|NA|TRBV7-3
CASSFLVNTGELFF
>NA|NA|TRBV12-3/TRBV12-4
CASSFGSGQLFF
>NA|once|TRBV5-6
CASSSAGRTYEQYF
>TRBD1|once|TRBV5-1
CASSSNRGATDTQYF
>TRBD1|NA|TRBV9
CASSDGTGGWGTEAFF
>TRBD1|NA|TRBV7-2
CASSMTGGYAGYTF
>NA|NA|TRBV29-1
CSVDGSGYEQYF
>NA|many|TRBV10-3
CASTGSGNTIYF
>TRBD1|NA|TRBV19
CASSTQGQGPEAFF
>TRBD1|NA|TRBV19
CASSRVRDRANTEAFF
>NA|NA|TRBV3-1/TRBV3-2
CASSQGGIATNEKLFF
>TRBD2|NA|TRBV4-2
CASSQDLAGRETQYF
>TRBD1|NA|TRBV19
CASSTGQGTTYEQYF
>NA|NA|TRBV28
CASPLLGANYGYTF
>NA|NA|TRBV12-5
CASGRDTYEQYF
>TRBD2|NA|TRBV5-1
CASSNDPSGRAVNTQYF
>NA|few|TRBV18
CASTDRRVGNTGELFF
>NA|NA|TRBV7-2
CASSFRGMNTEAFF
>NA|NA|TRBV5-1
CASSFSSDTEAFF
>NA|NA|TRBV29-1
CSVLRGYEQYF
>NA|NA|TRBV19
CASRSTTWGGMNSPLHF
>TRBD2|NA|TRBV10-3
CAISDTSGGLYNEQFF
>TRBD1|NA|TRBV7-9
CASSSGTGNSPLHF
>NA|NA|TRBV3-1/TRBV3-2
CASSHRDSPRGGELFF
>NA|NA|TRBV9
CASSVTGEGTGELFF
>NA|NA|TRBV2
CASSPGQNTGELFF
>NA|NA|TRBV2
CASSEHRVYNSPLHF
>NA|NA|TRBV21-1
CARLTGESHNEQFF
>NA|NA|TRBV27
CASSYAGSGQRAYGYTF
>TRBD1|NA|TRBV7-9
CASSLIPRSPGTGDTEAFF
>NA|NA|TRBV7-3
CASSFRSNTGELFF
>NA|NA|TRBV7-7
CASSLAEADTQYF
>NA|NA|TRBV24-1
CATSDFRVDYGYTF
>NA|NA|TRBV19
CASSTPGGYTF